This is a list of T cell receptor beta chains from one sample in a study of shared clonotypes between healthy human individuals. Generated by immunoSEQ multiplex PCR, the TCRdb table keeps only in-frame clones and is missing some. The profile covers some 530,000 clones, with approximately 80% appearing a single time and approximately 12% taken by the ten largest. Material for sequencing was PBMCs. The receptors were sampled from a woman in her thirties or forties in good health. Some clones in this sample may be carry-over from other donors' samples. The CDR3 runs from the conserved cysteine through the conserved F or W. A D gene is named only where the DNA matches it firmly. Rows give clone size only sometimes, using once, few, many, or a class for an expanded clone.

V gene	D gene	clone size	J gene	CDR3 protein	CDR3 DNA
TRBV7-9	.	.	TRBJ2-3	CASSFERLADTQYF	TGTGCCAGCAGCTTCGAAAGACTGGCAGATACGCAGTATTTT
TRBV19	.	.	TRBJ2-2	CASRGAGNTGELFF	TGTGCCAGCCGGGGGGCCGGGAACACCGGGGAGCTGTTTTTT
TRBV9	.	many	TRBJ2-6	CASSVGHNPSGANVLTF	TGTGCCAGCAGCGTAGGTCACAATCCCTCTGGGGCCAACGTCCTGACTTTC
TRBV11-2	TRBD2	.	TRBJ2-7	CASSLVGLAGEQYF	TGTGCCAGCAGCTTAGTGGGACTAGCGGGCGAGCAGTACTTC
TRBV7-2	.	.	TRBJ1-1	CASSLGRGGMNTEAFF	TGTGCCAGCAGCTTAGGGAGGGGCGGCATGAACACTGAAGCTTTCTTT
TRBV10-3	TRBD2	.	TRBJ2-5	CAISGTGLAEETQYF	TGTGCCATCAGTGGGACCGGACTAGCGGAAGAGACCCAGTACTTC
TRBV2	TRBD2	many	TRBJ2-6	CASSPWGGSGANVLTF	TGTGCCAGCAGTCCCTGGGGGGGCTCTGGGGCCAACGTCCTGACTTTC
TRBV10-3	TRBD2	.	TRBJ2-7	CAISESWAGVTGNEQYF	TGTGCCATCAGTGAGTCTTGGGCGGGAGTTACTGGGAACGAGCAGTACTTC
TRBV6-6	TRBD2	.	TRBJ2-7	CASNRLAGVDEQYF	TGTGCCAGCAACCGACTAGCGGGAGTGGACGAGCAGTACTTC
TRBV27	TRBD2	.	TRBJ2-1	CASSRAGGPLDEQFF	TGTGCCAGCAGTAGAGCGGGAGGGCCTCTCGATGAGCAGTTCTTC
TRBV28	TRBD1	few	TRBJ1-2	CASSLQGAGYGYTF	TGTGCCAGCAGTCTACAGGGGGCCGGCTATGGCTACACCTTC
TRBV4-2	TRBD1	few	TRBJ1-1	CASSLGQGGTEAFF	TGTGCCAGCAGCCTGGGACAGGGGGGGACTGAAGCTTTCTTT
TRBV19	.	.	TRBJ1-5	CASRRTVYSNQPQHF	TGTGCCAGTAGAAGGACAGTCTATAGCAATCAGCCCCAGCATTTT
TRBV28	.	.	TRBJ2-3	CASTPTLDTQYF	TGTGCCAGCACCCCCACCTTAGATACGCAGTATTTT
TRBV7-9	.	few	TRBJ2-7	CASSSVEVSYEQYF	TGTGCCAGCAGCTCTGTCGAAGTGTCCTACGAGCAGTACTTC
TRBV15	TRBD2	.	TRBJ2-1	CATSRWVGGRAYNEQFF	TGTGCCACCAGCAGATGGGTCGGCGGGAGAGCCTACAATGAGCAGTTCTTC
TRBV2	.	.	TRBJ1-2	CASTYSSYGYTF	TGTGCCAGCACCTACAGCTCCTATGGCTACACCTTC
TRBV19	TRBD2	.	TRBJ2-5	CASSLTSGSRETQYF	TGTGCCAGTAGCCTCACTAGCGGGAGTAGGGAGACCCAGTACTTC
TRBV11-2	.	.	TRBJ1-5	CASSRLANSNQPQHF	TGTGCCAGCAGCCGTCTGGCCAATAGCAATCAGCCCCAGCATTTT
TRBV5-1	.	many	TRBJ1-4	CASSLGQSGEKLFF	TGCGCCAGCAGCTTGGGGCAGTCAGGCGAAAAACTGTTTTTT
TRBV21-1	.	once	TRBJ2-7	CASSKARGANGLLAGSPTAQYF	TGTGCCAGCAGCAAAGCGCGGGGGGCGAATGGGTTACTAGCGGGATCCCCTACGGCGCAGTACTTC
TRBV5-1	.	.	TRBJ2-5	CASSRGTQETQYF	TGCGCCAGCAGTAGGGGGACGCAAGAGACCCAGTACTTC
TRBV5-4	TRBD2	.	TRBJ2-1	CASSLPGLSYNEQFF	TGTGCCAGCAGCCTCCCGGGACTATCATACAATGAGCAGTTCTTC
TRBV2	.	.	TRBJ2-7	CASTRGGSQEQYF	TGTGCCAGCACCAGGGGGGGTTCGCAGGAGCAGTACTTC
TRBV7-2	.	.	TRBJ2-1	CASSLRTRSYNEQFF	TGTGCCAGCAGCTTAAGGACACGCTCCTACAATGAGCAGTTCTTC
TRBV2	TRBD1	.	TRBJ2-7	CASMDRGDEQYF	TGTGCCAGCATGGACAGGGGGGACGAGCAGTACTTC
TRBV28	.	.	TRBJ2-1	CASSLTSRYNEQFF	TGTGCCAGCAGCCTGACTAGTCGATACAATGAGCAGTTCTTC
TRBV27	.	.	TRBJ1-5	CASSLDFGQPQHF	TGTGCCAGCAGTTTAGACTTCGGTCAGCCCCAGCATTTT
TRBV27	TRBD1	.	TRBJ1-1	CASSLQGAGGTEAFF	TGTGCCAGCAGTTTACAGGGGGCAGGTGGGACTGAAGCTTTCTTT
TRBV28	.	once	TRBJ1-3	CASSLLGLFGNTIYF	TGTGCCAGCAGTTTATTGGGGCTGTTTGGAAACACCATATATTTT
TRBV5-1	.	.	TRBJ2-1	CASSLAVEANEQFF	TGCGCCAGCAGCTTGGCGGTAGAAGCCAATGAGCAGTTCTTC
TRBV28	TRBD1	once	TRBJ1-1	CASSLPRGRVTEAFF	TGTGCCAGCAGTTTACCCAGGGGGCGCGTCACTGAAGCTTTCTTT
TRBV5-1	TRBD1	.	TRBJ1-1	CASSLTRTGVGVNTEAFF	TGCGCCAGCAGCCTAACCCGGACAGGGGTGGGCGTGAACACTGAAGCTTTCTTT
TRBV9	TRBD1	.	TRBJ2-6	CASSDQTGVGANVLTF	TGTGCCAGCAGCGACCAGACAGGGGTTGGGGCCAACGTCCTGACTTTC
TRBV9	TRBD1	.	TRBJ1-3	CASSGRDRGGNTIYF	TGTGCCAGCAGCGGACGGGACAGGGGTGGAAACACCATATATTTT
TRBV7-2	TRBD1	.	TRBJ1-5	CASSLALGTVQHF	TGTGCCAGCAGCTTAGCCCTCGGGACAGTCCAGCATTTT
TRBV28	.	few	TRBJ2-5	CASRNKWGETQYF	TGTGCCAGCAGAAATAAGTGGGGAGAGACCCAGTACTTC
TRBV21-1	.	.	TRBJ2-7	CASSKRGLAYEQYF	TGTGCCAGCAGCAAACGGGGACTGGCCTACGAGCAGTACTTC
TRBV11-2	.	.	TRBJ2-1	CASSAETEWLEQFF	TGTGCCAGCAGCGCAGAGACTGAATGGCTTGAGCAGTTCTTC
TRBV6-1	.	.	TRBJ1-1	CASSDPRTGRNTEAFF	TGTGCCAGCAGTGACCCTAGAACAGGGCGGAACACTGAAGCTTTCTTT
TRBV6-1	TRBD2	.	TRBJ2-1	CASSDFLTSGSDEQFF	TGTGCCAGCAGTGACTTTTTAACTAGCGGGAGCGATGAGCAGTTCTTC
TRBV7-9	.	.	TRBJ2-5	CASSLGLVTQYF	TGTGCCAGCAGCTTAGGTTTGGTGACCCAGTACTTC
TRBV19	.	.	TRBJ1-4	CASSLSFRSTNEKLFF	TGTGCCAGTAGTCTAAGTTTCCGTTCAACTAATGAAAAACTGTTTTTT
TRBV7-3	TRBD1	.	TRBJ2-2	CASSSGDRGTGELFF	TGTGCCAGCAGCTCCGGGGACAGGGGTACCGGGGAGCTGTTTTTT
TRBV14	TRBD1	few	TRBJ2-1	CASSHRQGAISYNEQFF	TGTGCCAGCAGCCACCGCCAGGGGGCCATCTCCTACAATGAGCAGTTCTTC
TRBV19	.	.	TRBJ2-6	CASSPTGANVLTF	TGTGCCAGTAGCCCAACTGGGGCCAACGTCCTGACTTTC
TRBV7-3	TRBD1	.	TRBJ1-2	CASGKPGGLDGYTF	TGTGCCAGCGGCAAACCAGGGGGCCTGGATGGCTACACCTTC
TRBV28	.	.	TRBJ2-1	CASSLYSSYNEQFF	TGTGCCAGCAGTTTATACAGCTCCTACAATGAGCAGTTCTTC
TRBV10-3	TRBD1	.	TRBJ2-2	CAISETATGSDTGELFF	TGTGCCATCAGTGAAACCGCGACAGGGTCGGACACCGGGGAGCTGTTTTTT